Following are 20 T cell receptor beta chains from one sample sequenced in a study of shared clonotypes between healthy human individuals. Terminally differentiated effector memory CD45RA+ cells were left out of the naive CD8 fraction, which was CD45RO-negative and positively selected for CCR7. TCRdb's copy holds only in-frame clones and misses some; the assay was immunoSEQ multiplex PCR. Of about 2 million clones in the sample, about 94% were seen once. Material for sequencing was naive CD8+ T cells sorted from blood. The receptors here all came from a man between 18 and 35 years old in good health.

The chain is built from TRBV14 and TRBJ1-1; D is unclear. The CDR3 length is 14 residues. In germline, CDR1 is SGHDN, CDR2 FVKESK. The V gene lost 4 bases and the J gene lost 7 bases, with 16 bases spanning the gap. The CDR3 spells CASSPQGGYGEAFF. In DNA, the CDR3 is TGTGCCAGCAGCCCCCAAGGAGGGTACGGTGAAGCTTTCTTT.

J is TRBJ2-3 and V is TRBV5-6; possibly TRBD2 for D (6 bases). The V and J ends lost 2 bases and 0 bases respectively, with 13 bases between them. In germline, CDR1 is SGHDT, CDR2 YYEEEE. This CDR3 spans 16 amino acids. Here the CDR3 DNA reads TGTGCCAGCAGCTTTCTGCTAGCGCAGAGCACAGATACGCAGTATTTT. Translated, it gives CASSFLLAQSTDTQYF.

The CDR3 bases are TGCGCCAGCAGCCCCGGGCTAGGGGAGTGGGGTGAGCAGTTCTTC. Protein product: CASSPGLGEWGEQFF. The chain couples TRBV5-1 to TRBJ2-1; D could derive from TRBD1 or TRBD2 (5 bases each). There are 15 residues in the CDR3. CDR1 and CDR2 from the germline V gene are SGHRS and YFSETQ. Trimming removed 4 bases from V and 9 bases from J, with 20 bases in between.

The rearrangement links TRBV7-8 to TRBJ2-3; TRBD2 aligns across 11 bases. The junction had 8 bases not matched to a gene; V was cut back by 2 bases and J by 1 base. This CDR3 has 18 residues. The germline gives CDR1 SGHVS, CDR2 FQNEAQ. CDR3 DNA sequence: TGTGCCAGCAGCTTACTACTAGCGGGAGCTATGGGCACAGATACGCAGTATTTT. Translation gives CASSLLLAGAMGTDTQYF.

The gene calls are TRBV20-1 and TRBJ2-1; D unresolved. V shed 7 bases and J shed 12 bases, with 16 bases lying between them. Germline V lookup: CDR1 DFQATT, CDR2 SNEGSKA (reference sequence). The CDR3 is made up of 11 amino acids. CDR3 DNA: TGCAGTGTCAGCGAAAGTAGTTTGCAGTTCTTC. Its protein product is CSVSESSLQFF.

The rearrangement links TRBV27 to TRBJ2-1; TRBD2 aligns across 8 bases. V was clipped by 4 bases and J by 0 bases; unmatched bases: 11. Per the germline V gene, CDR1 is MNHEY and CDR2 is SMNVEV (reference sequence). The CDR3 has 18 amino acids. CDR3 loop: CASSSITIAGSSYNEQFF. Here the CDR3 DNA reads TGTGCCAGCAGTTCTATAACAATAGCGGGGAGCTCCTACAATGAGCAGTTCTTC.

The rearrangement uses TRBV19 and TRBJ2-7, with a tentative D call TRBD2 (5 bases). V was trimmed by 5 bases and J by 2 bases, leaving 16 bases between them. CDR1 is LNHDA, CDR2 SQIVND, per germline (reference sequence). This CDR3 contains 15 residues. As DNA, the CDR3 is TGTGCCAGTAGTCACTATTCGGGATCCACCTACGAGCAGTACTTC. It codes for CASSHYSGSTYEQYF.

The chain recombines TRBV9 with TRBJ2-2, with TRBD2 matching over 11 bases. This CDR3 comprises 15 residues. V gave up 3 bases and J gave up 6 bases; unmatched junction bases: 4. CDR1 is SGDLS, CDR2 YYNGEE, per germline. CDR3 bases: TGTGCCAGCAGCGGGGGACTAGCGGTCCCCGGGGAGCTGTTTTTT. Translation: CASSGGLAVPGELFF.

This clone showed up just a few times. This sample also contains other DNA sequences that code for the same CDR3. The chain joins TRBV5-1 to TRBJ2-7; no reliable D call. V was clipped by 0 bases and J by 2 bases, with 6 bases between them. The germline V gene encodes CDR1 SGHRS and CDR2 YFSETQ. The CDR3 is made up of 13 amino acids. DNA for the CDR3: TGCGCCAGCAGCTTGGACGGTACCTACGAGCAGTACTTC. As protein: CASSLDGTYEQYF. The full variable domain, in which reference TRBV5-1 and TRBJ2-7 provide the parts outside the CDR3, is KAGVTQTPRYLIKTRGQQVTLSCSPISGHRSVSWYQQTPGQGLQFLFEYFSETQRNKGNFPGRFSGRQFSNSRSEMNVSTLELGDSALYLCASSLDGTYEQYFGPGTRLTVT.

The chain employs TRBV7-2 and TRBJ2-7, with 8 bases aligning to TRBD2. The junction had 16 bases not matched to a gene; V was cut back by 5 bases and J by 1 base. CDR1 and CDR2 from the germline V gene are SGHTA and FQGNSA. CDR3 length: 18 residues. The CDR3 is CASSPGADSQRGSYEQYF. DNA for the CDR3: TGTGCCAGCAGCCCAGGCGCCGATTCCCAGCGGGGGTCCTACGAGCAGTACTTC.

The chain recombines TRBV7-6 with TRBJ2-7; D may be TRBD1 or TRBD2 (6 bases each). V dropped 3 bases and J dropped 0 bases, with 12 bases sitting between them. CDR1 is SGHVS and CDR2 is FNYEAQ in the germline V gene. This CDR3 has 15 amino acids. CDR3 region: CASSFGQTSSYEQYF. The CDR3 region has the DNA TGTGCCAGCAGCTTCGGACAGACTAGCTCCTACGAGCAGTACTTC.

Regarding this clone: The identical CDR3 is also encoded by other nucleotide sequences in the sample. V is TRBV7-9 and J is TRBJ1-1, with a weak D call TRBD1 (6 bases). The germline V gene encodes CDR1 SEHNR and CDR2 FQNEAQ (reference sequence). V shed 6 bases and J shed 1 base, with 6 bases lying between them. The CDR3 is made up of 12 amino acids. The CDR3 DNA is TGTGCCAGCAGACAGGGGAACACTGAAGCTTTCTTT. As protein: CASRQGNTEAFF.

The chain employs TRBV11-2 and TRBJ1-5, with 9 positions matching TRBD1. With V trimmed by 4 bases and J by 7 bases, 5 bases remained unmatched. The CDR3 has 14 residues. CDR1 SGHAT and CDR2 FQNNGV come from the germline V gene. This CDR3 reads CASSSTGGGQPQHF. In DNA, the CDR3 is TGTGCCAGCAGCTCAACAGGGGGCGGGCAGCCCCAGCATTTT.

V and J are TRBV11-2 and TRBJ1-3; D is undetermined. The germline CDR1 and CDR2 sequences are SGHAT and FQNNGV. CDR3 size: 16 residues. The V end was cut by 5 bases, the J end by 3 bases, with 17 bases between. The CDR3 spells CASSPKGMLYGNTIYF. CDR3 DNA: TGTGCCAGCAGCCCGAAGGGTATGCTATATGGAAACACCATATATTTT.

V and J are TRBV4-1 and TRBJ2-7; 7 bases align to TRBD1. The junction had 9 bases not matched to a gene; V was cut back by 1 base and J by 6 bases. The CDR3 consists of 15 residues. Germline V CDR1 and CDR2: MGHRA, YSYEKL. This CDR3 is CASSQVIAGGVEQYF. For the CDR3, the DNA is TGCGCCAGCAGCCAAGTCATAGCAGGGGGAGTCGAGCAGTACTTC.

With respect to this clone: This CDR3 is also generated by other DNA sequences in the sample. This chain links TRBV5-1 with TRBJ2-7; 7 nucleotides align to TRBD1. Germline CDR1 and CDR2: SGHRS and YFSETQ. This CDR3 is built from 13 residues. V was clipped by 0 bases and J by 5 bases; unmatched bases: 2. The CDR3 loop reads CASSLGQGNEQYF. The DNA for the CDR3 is TGCGCCAGCAGCTTGGGACAGGGAAACGAGCAGTACTTC. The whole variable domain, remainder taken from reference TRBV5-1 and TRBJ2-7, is KAGVTQTPRYLIKTRGQQVTLSCSPISGHRSVSWYQQTPGQGLQFLFEYFSETQRNKGNFPGRFSGRQFSNSRSEMNVSTLELGDSALYLCASSLGQGNEQYFGPGTRLTVT.

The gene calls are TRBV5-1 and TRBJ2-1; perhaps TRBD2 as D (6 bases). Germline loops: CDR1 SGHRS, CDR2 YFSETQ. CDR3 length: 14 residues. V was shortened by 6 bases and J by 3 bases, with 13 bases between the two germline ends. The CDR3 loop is CASTRETFYNEQFF. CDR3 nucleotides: TGCGCCAGCACCCGGGAGACCTTCTACAATGAGCAGTTCTTC. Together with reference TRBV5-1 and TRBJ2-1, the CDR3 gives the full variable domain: KAGVTQTPRYLIKTRGQQVTLSCSPISGHRSVSWYQQTPGQGLQFLFEYFSETQRNKGNFPGRFSGRQFSNSRSEMNVSTLELGDSALYLCASTRETFYNEQFFGPGTRLTVL.

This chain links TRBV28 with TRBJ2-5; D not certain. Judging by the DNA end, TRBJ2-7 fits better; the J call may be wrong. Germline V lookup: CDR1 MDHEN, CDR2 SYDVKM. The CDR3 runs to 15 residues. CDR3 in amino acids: CASSLSRNFDYEQYF. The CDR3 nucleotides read TGTGCCAGCAGTCTGTCCAGGAATTTTGACTACGAGCAGTACTTC.

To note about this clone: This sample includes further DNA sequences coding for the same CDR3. CDR3 in DNA: TGTGCCAGCAGCTTGGCAGGGGCCTTCTACGAGCAGTACTTC. Translation gives CASSLAGAFYEQYF. J is TRBJ2-7 and V is TRBV5-6, with a tentative D call TRBD1 (6 bases). V was clipped by 0 bases and J by 3 bases, with 10 bases between them. In germline, CDR1 is SGHDT, CDR2 YYEEEE. CDR3 length: 14 amino acids.

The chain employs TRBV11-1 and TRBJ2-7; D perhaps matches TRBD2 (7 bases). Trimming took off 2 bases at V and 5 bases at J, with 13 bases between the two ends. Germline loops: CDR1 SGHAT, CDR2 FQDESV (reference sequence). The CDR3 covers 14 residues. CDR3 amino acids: CASSLSLGGDEQYF. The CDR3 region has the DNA TGTGCCAGCAGCTTATCGTTAGGGGGGGACGAGCAGTACTTC. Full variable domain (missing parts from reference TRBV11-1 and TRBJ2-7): EAEVAQSPRYKITEKSQAVAFWCDPISGHATLYWYRQILGQGPELLVQFQDESVVDDSQLPKDRFSAERLKGVDSTLKIQPAELGDSAMYLCASSLSLGGDEQYFGPGTRLTVT.